Each of the 26 T cell receptor beta chains below was sequenced from the same sample in a study of T cells expressing NK-cell markers. TCRdb reprocessed the 5' RACE reads, keeping one entry per CDR3 protein, no DNA. This table lists 550,000 to 600,000 distinct CDR3 sequences. What was sequenced was blood T cells: a sorted CD56 or NKG2C T cell subset, CD4+ or CD8+ T cells, or bulk PBMC T cells (not recorded which). Receptors originate from a man between 18 and 29 years old in good health.

The V and J genes are TRBV9 and TRBJ2-7; without DNA, the TCRdb call of TRBD1 cannot be checked. The CDR3 has 14 amino acids. Germline assignment: CDR1 SGDLS and CDR2 YYNGEE. CDR3: CASSVGPQIYEQYF.

This chain joins TRBV20-1 and TRBJ2-5; the D call from TCRdb, TRBD1, cannot be confirmed without DNA. CDR3 length equals 15 residues. Germline CDR1 and CDR2: DFQATT and SNEGSKA (reference sequence). The CDR3 reads CSASGPQGRTETQYF.

CDR3 region: CASSLWAGQGNQPQHF. The chain couples TRBV28 to TRBJ1-5; TCRdb names TRBD1, which stays unverified in the absence of DNA. The germline V gene has CDR1 MDHEN and CDR2 SYDVKM. This CDR3 comprises 16 residues.

The genes are TRBV7-9 and TRBJ2-5; TCRdb proposes TRBD2, but this gene call is untestable without DNA. This CDR3 is built from 15 residues. From germline, CDR1 is SEHNR and CDR2 FQNEAQ (reference sequence). This CDR3 reads CASSLEGSGRQTQYF.

V and J are TRBV7-6 and TRBJ1-1; the D gene TCRdb calls, TRBD1, cannot be checked with no DNA. Germline assignment: CDR1 SGHVS and CDR2 FNYEAQ. This CDR3 is 15 amino acids long. The CDR3 sequence is CASSSTRLTGTEAFF.

The chain uses TRBV6-5 and TRBJ2-5; lacking DNA, the TRBD1 call made by TCRdb goes unchecked. The CDR3 has 16 residues. Germline CDR1 MNHEY, CDR2 SVGAGI. The CDR3 sequence: CASSYSSDRAEETQYF.

The genes are TRBV6-5 and TRBJ2-2; the D call from TCRdb, TRBD1, cannot be confirmed without DNA. The germline V gene has CDR1 MNHEY and CDR2 SVGAGI. This CDR3 comprises 17 residues. CDR3 amino acids: CASSSRGGTVSTGELFF.

The chain recombines TRBV5-1 with TRBJ2-1; TCRdb indicates TRBD2, and absent DNA this call remains unverified. CDR1 is SGHRS and CDR2 is YFSETQ in the germline V gene. The CDR3 sequence is 16 residues long. CDR3 loop: CASSPGEGSAYNEQFF.

The gene calls are TRBV3-1 and TRBJ2-1. This CDR3 contains 14 residues. Germline V gene sequence: CDR1 LGHDT, CDR2 YNNKEL (reference sequence). This CDR3 is CASSQEVGHNEQFF.

The chain uses TRBV3-1 and TRBJ1-2; TCRdb picks TRBD1, but there is no DNA to check that call. The CDR3 contains 13 residues. CDR1 is LGHDT, CDR2 YNNKEL, per germline (reference sequence). The CDR3 protein is CASSHSGTDGYTF.

The rearrangement joins TRBV28 to TRBJ2-7; the TCRdb call, TRBD1, lacks DNA for checking. The CDR3 covers 16 residues. CDR1 MDHEN and CDR2 SYDVKM come from the germline V gene. This CDR3 reads CASSSPGQGTSWEQYF.

The chain uses TRBV2 and TRBJ2-1; lacking DNA, the TRBD2 call made by TCRdb goes unchecked. This CDR3 comprises 14 residues. The germline V gene has CDR1 SNHLY and CDR2 FYNNEI. This chain's CDR3 is CASSVMVAGHQQFF. Combining the CDR3 with reference TRBV2 and TRBJ2-1 gives the whole variable domain EPEVTQTPSHQVTQMGQEVILRCVPISNHLYFYWYRQILGQKVEFLVSFYNNEISEKSEIFDDQFSVERPDGSNFTLKIRSTKLEDSAMYFCASSVMVAGHQQFFGPGTRLTVL.

This chain uses TRBV7-8 with TRBJ1-4. Germline CDR1 reads SGHVS; CDR2 reads FQNEAQ. The CDR3 extends over 12 amino acids. This CDR3 reads CASSFLDEKLFF.

The genes are TRBV2 and TRBJ2-5; without DNA, the TCRdb call of TRBD1 cannot be checked. The CDR3 runs to 12 residues. Germline V gene lookup returns CDR1 SNHLY and CDR2 FYNNEI. The CDR3 protein is CASGTGGETQYF.

The CDR3 reads CASSTGQTNTGELFF. The chain combines TRBV5-5 with TRBJ2-2; TCRdb's D call of TRBD1 is untestable without DNA. CDR3 size: 15 residues. CDR1 SGHKS and CDR2 YYEKEE come from the germline V gene (reference sequence).

The genes are TRBV12-3 or TRBV12-4 and TRBJ2-7; the D call from TCRdb, TRBD2, cannot be confirmed without DNA. The CDR3 sequence is 17 residues long. The CDR3 sequence is CASSEREGQKVPYEQYF.

The chain couples TRBV12-3 or TRBV12-4 to TRBJ2-7; TCRdb lists TRBD2, though no DNA is available to test this call. The CDR3 is made up of 16 amino acids. The CDR3 here is CASSFGTSGRRYEQYF.

The chain has TRBV2 and TRBJ2-5; the D call of TRBD2 rests on TCRdb alone, since no DNA is present to check it. The CDR3 covers 18 residues. The germline V gene has CDR1 SNHLY and CDR2 FYNNEI. The CDR3 loop is CASSEGLAGGSYQETQYF.

The chain uses TRBV20-1 and TRBJ2-7; as DNA is missing, the TRBD2 call by TCRdb cannot be tested. CDR3 size: 15 residues. CDR1 is DFQATT and CDR2 is SNEGSKA in the germline V gene (reference sequence). CDR3: CSARDNAAGGDEQYF.

The chain uses TRBV24-1 and TRBJ2-7; the D gene TCRdb calls, TRBD1, cannot be checked with no DNA. CDR1 is KGHDR and CDR2 is SFDVKD in the germline V gene. The length of the CDR3 is 17 residues. CDR3: CATSAGSGQGTSYEQYF.

J is TRBJ2-3 and V is TRBV5-6; TCRdb calls TRBD1, which cannot be checked without DNA. The germline V gene encodes CDR1 SGHDT and CDR2 YYEEEE. This CDR3 contains 16 residues. The CDR3 region is CASSLVNRGAGDTQYF.

The chain is built from TRBV6-5 and TRBJ2-1; TCRdb indicates TRBD1, and absent DNA this call remains unverified. The length of the CDR3 is 15 residues. Germline-derived CDR1 and CDR2 are MNHEY and SVGAGI. CDR3 sequence: CASSSIGTLYNEQFF.

V and J are TRBV5-1 and TRBJ2-5. The germline gives CDR1 SGHRS, CDR2 YFSETQ. The CDR3 is 13 amino acids. CDR3 protein: CASSPAQLETQYF.

This chain connects TRBV9 to TRBJ1-5; TCRdb designates TRBD1, a call that cannot be tested without DNA. This CDR3 region has 15 residues. CDR1 and CDR2 (germline): SGDLS, YYNGEE. CDR3 protein: CASSVRDGDNQPQHF.

The chain is built from TRBV5-1 and TRBJ2-1; TCRdb reports TRBD2, a call that lacks DNA to check it against. This CDR3 contains 15 residues. Germline-derived CDR1 and CDR2 are SGHRS and YFSETQ. The CDR3 spells CASSAQLAGSREQFF. Drawing the rest from reference TRBV5-1 and TRBJ2-1, the complete variable domain is KAGVTQTPRYLIKTRGQQVTLSCSPISGHRSVSWYQQTPGQGLQFLFEYFSETQRNKGNFPGRFSGRQFSNSRSEMNVSTLELGDSALYLCASSAQLAGSREQFFGPGTRLTVL.

The chain combines TRBV6-2 or TRBV6-3 with TRBJ2-1; TCRdb names TRBD2, which stays unverified in the absence of DNA. The CDR3 is 15 amino acids. CDR1 and CDR2 (germline): MNHEY, SVGEGT. The CDR3 spells CASSYAQREGPEQFF.